Below are 14 T cell receptor beta chains sequenced from a single sample in a study of blood T cell repertoires in COVID-19. The protocol was immunoSEQ multiplex PCR, while the TCRdb copy is restricted to in-frame clones and leaves out a portion. The sample comprises 75,000 to 90,000 clones, 91% of which are singletons, and about 2% rests with the top ten. Source material: peripheral blood. The receptors were gathered from a woman between 50 and 59 years old in a cohort sampled during active COVID-19.

The chain has TRBV11-2 and TRBJ2-1, with 7 bases aligning to TRBD2. Germline V CDR1 and CDR2: SGHAT, FQNNGV. The CDR3 runs 15 residues. The junction had 9 bases not matched to a gene; V was cut back by 5 bases and J by 5 bases. The CDR3 loop reads CASSGLVAGDNEQFF. The CDR3 DNA reads as TGTGCCAGCAGCGGACTGGTGGCGGGGGACAATGAGCAGTTCTTC.

The rearrangement uses TRBV18 and TRBJ1-1; 8 positions agree with TRBD1. J lost 1 base, V lost 6 bases, and 4 bases had no gene match. The CDR3 sequence is 14 residues long. The germline V gene encodes CDR1 KGHSH and CDR2 LQKENI. The CDR3 DNA follows: TGTGCCAGCTCCCTAGGACAGGGGAACACTGAAGCTTTCTTT. It yields the protein CASSLGQGNTEAFF.

V is TRBV7-9 and J is TRBJ1-2, with D possibly being TRBD1 (6 bases). The CDR3 covers 17 residues. CDR1 is SEHNR and CDR2 is FQNEAQ in the germline V gene (reference sequence). Trimming shortened V by 2 bases and J by 4 bases, and 20 bases separated the two germline ends. The CDR3 here is CASSLFPRQERGYGYTF. Here the CDR3 DNA reads TGTGCCAGCAGCTTATTCCCCCGACAGGAAAGGGGCTATGGCTACACCTTC.

CDR3 sequence: CASSSQGNEAFF. The DNA for the CDR3 is TGTGCCAGCAGCTCACAGGGGAATGAAGCTTTCTTT. This chain links TRBV11-3 with TRBJ1-1; 7 bases align to TRBD1. V lost 4 bases, J lost 7 bases, and 3 bases stayed unmatched. CDR1 and CDR2 (germline): SGHNT, YENEEA. There are 12 residues in the CDR3. The full variable domain, in which reference TRBV11-3 and TRBJ1-1 provide the parts outside the CDR3, is EAGVVQSPRYKIIEKKQPVAFWCNPISGHNTLYWYLQNLGQGPELLIRYENEEAVDDSQLPKDRFSAERLKGVDSTLKIQPAELGDSAVYLCASSSQGNEAFFGQGTRLTVV.

This rearrangement joins TRBV28 to TRBJ2-1; 12 nucleotides match TRBD2. CDR3 length: 18 amino acids. With V trimmed by 4 bases and J by 7 bases, 14 bases remained unmatched. Germline assignment: CDR1 MDHEN and CDR2 SYDVKM. CDR3 sequence (DNA): TGTGCCAGCAGTTCTACCGGACTAGCGGGAATGAGAGCAAATGAGCAGTTCTTC. This translates into CASSSTGLAGMRANEQFF. The full variable domain, completed using reference TRBV28 and TRBJ2-1, is DVKVTQSSRYLVKRTGEKVFLECVQDMDHENMFWYRQDPGLGLRLIYFSYDVKMKEKGDIPEGYSVSREKKERFSLILESASTNQTSMYLCASSSTGLAGMRANEQFFGPGTRLTVL.

The V call is TRBV6-5, the J call TRBJ2-5, with D tentatively TRBD2 (6 bases). Germline V gene sequence: CDR1 MNHEY, CDR2 SVGAGI. V shed 5 bases and J shed 5 bases, with 15 bases lying between them. CDR3 length: 14 amino acids. The DNA of the CDR3 is TGTGCCAGCAGTCCGAGGAGGGGCCGGGAGACCCAGTACTTC. Protein product: CASSPRRGRETQYF.

This clone was recorded only once. J is TRBJ2-1 and V is TRBV5-4; D is ambiguous. The CDR3 extends over 15 amino acids. Trimming took 0 bases from V and 0 from J, leaving 7 bases between them. Germline V lookup: CDR1 SGHNT, CDR2 YYREEE (reference sequence). CDR3 protein: CASSLGDSSYNEQFF. CDR3 bases: TGTGCCAGCAGCTTGGGCGACTCCTCCTACAATGAGCAGTTCTTC.

The chain uses TRBV27 and TRBJ2-7; TRBD2 matches at 10 bases. This CDR3 region has 16 residues. Germline CDR1 is MNHEY and CDR2 is SMNVEV (reference sequence). The V and J ends lost 3 bases and 1 base, in that order; junction bases with no gene match: 6. The DNA for the CDR3 is TGTGCCAGCAGTTTTACACTAGCGGGGCGATCCTACGAGCAGTACTTC. Translation: CASSFTLAGRSYEQYF.

The rearrangement uses TRBV4-1 and TRBJ1-5; the D gene is possibly TRBD1 (6 bases). Germline CDR1 MGHRA, CDR2 YSYEKL. The CDR3 loop spans 15 amino acids. V shed 0 bases and J shed 1 base, with 7 bases lying between them. The CDR3 here is CASSQDGQSNQPQHF. The CDR3 DNA is TGCGCCAGCAGCCAAGATGGACAGAGCAATCAGCCCCAGCATTTT.

The V gene is TRBV3-1 (or the pseudogene TRBV3-2), the J gene TRBJ1-1; maybe TRBD1 (5 bases). The CDR3 runs 13 residues. In germline, CDR1 is LGHDT, CDR2 YNNKEL (reference sequence). V was pared by 6 bases and J by 10 bases, with 18 bases between. Written as DNA, the CDR3 is TGTGCCAGCAGGGCTCAGGGATCTAAGGGAGCTTTCTTT. It translates to CASRAQGSKGAFF.

The V call is TRBV2, the J call TRBJ1-2; D is unclear. The CDR3 totals 13 residues. V lost 8 bases to trimming and J lost 5 bases, with 15 bases between them. Germline V lookup: CDR1 SNHLY, CDR2 FYNNEI. The CDR3 nucleotides read TGTGCCAGCTCGCTAGAGGCAAGATATGGCTACACCTTC. Translating it yields CASSLEARYGYTF.

V usage is TRBV11-2 and J usage is TRBJ2-2; TRBD1 agrees at 7 bases. The CDR3 consists of 15 residues. The V and J ends lost 6 bases and 4 bases, in that order; junction bases with no gene match: 8. Germline CDR1 is SGHAT and CDR2 is FQNNGV. In nucleotides, the CDR3 is TGTGCCAGCAGTTTACAGGGGCCACTCACCGGGGAGCTGTTTTTT. Residues: CASSLQGPLTGELFF. The full variable domain, in which reference TRBV11-2 and TRBJ2-2 provide the parts outside the CDR3, is EAGVAQSPRYKIIEKRQSVAFWCNPISGHATLYWYQQILGQGPKLLIQFQNNGVVDDSQLPKDRFSAERLKGVDSTLKIQPAKLEDSAVYLCASSLQGPLTGELFFGEGSRLTVL.

This clone was observed a single time. This chain uses TRBV1 with TRBJ2-5; the table's D gene call, TRBD1, was not cross checked with the DNA. TRBV1 represents a pseudogene. This CDR3 has 14 residues. CDR3 loop: CTSTLIIQQETQYF. In DNA form, the CDR3 reads TGCACCAGCACCCTTATAATCCAGCAAGAGACCCAGTACTTC.

The gene calls are TRBV4-1 and TRBJ2-1, with TRBD1 identical over 8 bases. Germline CDR1 and CDR2: MGHRA and YSYEKL. Germline trimming cut 0 bases from V and 11 bases from J; bases unmatched to any gene: 9. The CDR3 runs to 15 residues. The CDR3 DNA reads as TGCGCCAGCAGCCAAGATGGGCAGGGGGCTAGTAAGCAGTTCTTC. Translating gives CASSQDGQGASKQFF.